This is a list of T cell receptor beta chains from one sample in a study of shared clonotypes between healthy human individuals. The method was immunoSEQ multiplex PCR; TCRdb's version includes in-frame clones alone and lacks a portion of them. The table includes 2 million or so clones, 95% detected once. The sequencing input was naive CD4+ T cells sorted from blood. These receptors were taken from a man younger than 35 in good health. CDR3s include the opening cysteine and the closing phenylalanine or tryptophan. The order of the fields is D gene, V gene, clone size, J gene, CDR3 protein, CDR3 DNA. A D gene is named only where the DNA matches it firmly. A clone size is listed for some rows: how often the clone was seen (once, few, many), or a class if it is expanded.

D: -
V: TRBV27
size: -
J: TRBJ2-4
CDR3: CASSPLGLGRAKNIQYF
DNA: TGTGCCAGCAGTCCCCTGGGACTTGGTAGAGCCAAAAACATTCAGTACTTC

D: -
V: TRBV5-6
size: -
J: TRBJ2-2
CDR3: CASSRGGHGELFF
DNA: TGTGCCAGCAGCCGGGGAGGTCACGGGGAGCTGTTTTTT

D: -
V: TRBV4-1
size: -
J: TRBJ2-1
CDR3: CASSQLAESSYNEQFF
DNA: TGCGCCAGCAGCCAACTAGCTGAGAGCTCCTACAATGAGCAGTTCTTC

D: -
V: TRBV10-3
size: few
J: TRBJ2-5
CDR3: CAISESRETQYF
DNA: TGTGCCATCAGTGAGTCGCGGGAGACCCAGTACTTC

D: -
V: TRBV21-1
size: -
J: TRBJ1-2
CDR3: CASGPWRGYTF
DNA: TGTGCCAGCGGGCCGTGGCGGGGCTACACCTTC

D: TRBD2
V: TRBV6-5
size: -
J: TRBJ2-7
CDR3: CASIGTSGNYEQYF
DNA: TGTGCCAGCATCGGGACTAGCGGAAACTACGAGCAGTACTTC

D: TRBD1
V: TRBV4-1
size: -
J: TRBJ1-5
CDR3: CASSQTILQGEGQPQHF
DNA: TGCGCCAGCAGCCAGACAATTCTACAGGGGGAGGGCCAGCCCCAGCATTTT

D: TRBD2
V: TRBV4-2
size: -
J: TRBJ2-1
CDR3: CASSYRPRAGEVNEQFF
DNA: TGTGCCAGCAGCTATCGACCCAGAGCGGGAGAGGTGAATGAGCAGTTCTTC

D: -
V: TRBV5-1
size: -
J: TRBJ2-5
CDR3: CASSFGTPLETQYF
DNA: TGCGCCAGCAGCTTCGGAACACCCCTAGAGACCCAGTACTTC

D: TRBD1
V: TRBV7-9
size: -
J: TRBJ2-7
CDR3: CASSFGTGAPYEQYF
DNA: TGTGCCAGCAGCTTCGGGACAGGGGCCCCCTACGAGCAGTACTTC